This TCR beta chain was recovered during a study of shared clonotypes between healthy human individuals. Study overall: For every donor, three CD4 naive, three CD4 memory, two CD8 naive and one CD8 memory plates were used. Study-level points and caveats: Blood alone was sampled, and tissue repertoires likely differ.

Deep-level settings were used for running the assay. This table comes from immunoSEQ multiplex PCR, and its TCRdb copy is limited to in-frame clones, with some not included. This table holds some 680,000 clones, around 73% found once. V lost 1 base and J lost 3; bases outside the gene matches: 1. The CDR3 contains 15 residues. The germline gives CDR1 MGHDK, CDR2 SYGVNS. Donors, healthy HIV-negative adults, lacked recent acute infections or vaccinations. With regard to this clone: Its antigen is not identified.

The chain uses TRBV25-1 and TRBJ2-7; 12 nucleotides align to TRBD2. The receptor comes from a woman aged 25-40 years in good health. Specimen: memory CD4+ T cells sorted from blood. Subset noted: CD45RA-negative fraction. The CDR3 coding sequence is TGTGCCAGCAGTGAATCGACTAGCGGGAGCTACGAGCAGTACTTC. As protein: CASSESTSGSYEQYF.